These 25 T cell receptor beta chains were all obtained from the same sample, sequenced in a study of shared clonotypes between healthy human individuals. Measured with immunoSEQ multiplex PCR; TCRdb has only the in-frame clones, and not every one. The table lists some 2,000,000 clones, 90% to 95% of them singletons. The sequenced sample consisted of naive CD4+ T cells sorted from blood. The sample's subset: CD45RA+ positively selected. The receptors shown here come from a young man in good health.

In DNA form, the CDR3 reads TGCGCCAGCAGCCAAGATAGACAGGCGGGAGAGACCCAGTACTTC. It is translated as CASSQDRQAGETQYF. V gene TRBV4-3 combines with J gene TRBJ2-5; maybe TRBD1 (6 bases). Germline CDR1 LGHNA, CDR2 YSLEER. V lost 0 bases to trimming and J lost 4 bases, with 12 bases between them. This CDR3 comprises 15 residues.

Concerning this clone itself: The sample holds other DNA sequences that translate to the same CDR3. The rearrangement uses TRBV28 and TRBJ2-7; the D is unclear. The CDR3 length is 12 residues. The ends were cut back, 8 bases at V and 0 bases at J, with 8 bases in the middle. Germline-derived CDR1 and CDR2 are MDHEN and SYDVKM. DNA of the CDR3: TGTGCCAGCTCCTCTAGCTCCTACGAGCAGTACTTC. Translation: CASSSSSYEQYF.

The chain links TRBV5-4 to TRBJ2-7; D gene unclear. This CDR3 has 12 residues. Germline V CDR1 and CDR2: SGHNT, YYREEE (reference sequence). V lost 1 base to trimming and J lost 4 bases, with 6 bases between them. The DNA of the CDR3 is TGTGCCAGCAGCTTGAACCGGTACGAGCAGTACTTC. Encoded protein: CASSLNRYEQYF.

The chain uses TRBV2 and TRBJ1-3; D is unclear. Per the germline V gene, CDR1 is SNHLY and CDR2 is FYNNEI. The CDR3 covers 16 residues. V shed 6 bases and J shed 0 bases, with 15 bases lying between them. CDR3 DNA: TGTGCCAGCAGACTTCATGGGCAGGACTCTGGAAACACCATATATTTT. This encodes CASRLHGQDSGNTIYF.

Regarding this clone: Other DNA sequences in the sample encode the same CDR3. This chain joins TRBV18 and TRBJ2-7; D is perhaps TRBD1 (5 bases). V was clipped by 3 bases and J by 5 bases, with 8 bases between them. The CDR3 runs to 12 residues. Germline-derived CDR1 and CDR2 are KGHSH and LQKENI. CDR3 nucleotide sequence: TGTGCCAGCTCACCCCAGGGTAACGAGCAGTACTTC. It is translated as CASSPQGNEQYF.

The rearrangement joins TRBV9 to TRBJ2-2; 9 nucleotides match TRBD2. Losses at the gene ends were 5 bases for V and 5 bases for J; bases not matched to a gene: 7. CDR1 and CDR2 from the germline V gene are SGDLS and YYNGEE. The CDR3 is made up of 15 amino acids. CDR3 sequence reads: CASSRIAGDTGELFF. The CDR3 region has the DNA TGTGCCAGCAGTCGGATAGCGGGAGATACCGGGGAGCTGTTTTTT.

This clone was seen only once. The chain recombines TRBV19 with TRBJ2-3; D perhaps matches TRBD1 (6 bases). V was shortened by 8 bases and J by 6 bases, with 15 bases between the two germline ends. There are 13 residues in the CDR3. The germline CDR1 and CDR2 sequences are LNHDA and SQIVND (reference sequence). For the CDR3, the DNA is TGTGCCAGTGCCGACAGGCCCTCGGATACGCAGTATTTT. This gives the protein CASADRPSDTQYF.

The V and J genes are TRBV7-2 and TRBJ1-2; a weak D match, TRBD1 (6 bases). The V gene's germline CDR1 is SGHTA and CDR2 FQGNSA. This CDR3 has 14 amino acids. V was pared by 0 bases and J by 4 bases, with 9 bases between. The CDR3 DNA is TGTGCCAGCAGCTTAGCGGGGGCCGGCTATGGCTACACCTTC. This encodes CASSLAGAGYGYTF.

The V gene is TRBV6-6, the J gene TRBJ2-7, with 8 positions matching TRBD1. This CDR3 contains 16 residues. Germline V gives CDR1 MNHNY, CDR2 SVGAGI (reference sequence). Unmatched junction bases numbered 13, after V lost 6 bases and J lost 3 bases. CDR3 sequence reads: CASSTIPGQANYEQYF. CDR3 in DNA: TGTGCCAGCAGCACGATCCCGGGACAGGCCAACTACGAGCAGTACTTC.

This clone was seen more than once but under ten times. V and J are TRBV28 and TRBJ2-7; TRBD2 is a possible D gene (5 bases). With 6 bases removed from V and 2 bases from J, the gap between germline ends came to 14 bases. Germline lookup yields CDR1 MDHEN and CDR2 SYDVKM. This CDR3 has 14 residues. Here the CDR3 reads CASRGAAATYEQYF. CDR3 bases: TGTGCCAGCAGGGGAGCGGCGGCCACCTACGAGCAGTACTTC.

V usage is TRBV7-9 and J usage is TRBJ2-7; a possible D gene is TRBD2 (7 bases). V shed 0 bases and J shed 4 bases, with 13 bases lying between them. This CDR3 has 15 amino acids. The V gene's germline CDR1 is SEHNR and CDR2 FQNEAQ (reference sequence). The CDR3 spells CASSLAGGLWYEQYF. CDR3 DNA sequence: TGTGCCAGCAGCTTAGCGGGGGGGCTCTGGTACGAGCAGTACTTC. Full variable domain (remainder filled in from reference TRBV7-9 and TRBJ2-7): DTGVSQNPRHKITKRGQNVTFRCDPISEHNRLYWYRQTLGQGPEFLTYFQNEAQLEKSRLLSDRFSAERPKGSFSTLEIQRTEQGDSAMYLCASSLAGGLWYEQYFGPGTRLTVT.

CDR3 in DNA: TGTGCCAGCTCACCAACGACGGCACGGGACACTGAAGCTTTCTTT. Amino acid sequence: CASSPTTARDTEAFF. J is TRBJ1-1 and V is TRBV18; D is unclear. Germline V lookup: CDR1 KGHSH, CDR2 LQKENI. The CDR3 totals 15 residues. Trimming removed 2 bases from V and 3 bases from J, with 13 bases in between.

This chain uses TRBV2 with TRBJ2-5, with TRBD1 matching 7 bases. Germline V gene data show CDR1 as SNHLY and CDR2 as FYNNEI. CDR3 length equals 13 residues. Unmatched junction bases numbered 4, after V lost 8 bases and J lost 1 base. The CDR3 protein is CASVRDSQETQYF. CDR3 in DNA: TGTGCCAGCGTAAGGGACAGCCAAGAGACCCAGTACTTC.

V gene TRBV11-2 combines with J gene TRBJ2-5, with D hard to call. CDR3 size: 15 residues. The ends were cut back, 0 bases at V and 4 bases at J, with 12 bases in the middle. Germline values: CDR1 SGHAT, CDR2 FQNNGV. CDR3: CASSLEVGGGETQYF. For the CDR3, the DNA is TGTGCCAGCAGCTTAGAGGTAGGCGGCGGAGAGACCCAGTACTTC.

The chain combines TRBV9 with TRBJ2-6; possible D gene TRBD2, 5 bases. There are 16 residues in the CDR3. Germline CDR1 SGDLS, CDR2 YYNGEE. V was cut by 4 bases and J by 0 bases, with 11 bases left in between. CDR3 in amino acids: CASSNPGNSGANVLTF. As DNA, the CDR3 is TGTGCCAGCAGCAATCCGGGAAACTCTGGGGCCAACGTCCTGACTTTC.

This clone has just a few counts. The rearrangement joins TRBV28 to TRBJ1-2; 7 nucleotides agree with TRBD1. With 6 bases clipped from V and 4 bases from J, the junction kept 8 bases outside the gene matches. From germline, CDR1 is MDHEN and CDR2 SYDVKM. The CDR3 is made up of 14 amino acids. CDR3 loop: CASSQDGQAYGYTF. Here the CDR3 DNA reads TGTGCCAGCAGCCAAGACGGACAGGCCTATGGCTACACCTTC.

This clone was observed a single time. The chain uses TRBV30 and TRBJ1-4; D possibly corresponds to TRBD1 (5 bases). CDR1 is GTSNPN and CDR2 is SVGIG in the germline V gene (reference sequence). The CDR3 runs 12 residues. The V end was cut by 0 bases, the J end by 8 bases, with 7 bases between. The CDR3 nucleotides read TGTGCCTGGAGTGTTGAGGGGGAAAAACTGTTTTTT. Residues: CAWSVEGEKLFF.

The V and J genes are TRBV27 and TRBJ1-2; a possible D gene is TRBD1 (5 bases). Germline values: CDR1 MNHEY, CDR2 SMNVEV (reference sequence). Trimming shortened V by 3 bases and J by 2 bases, and 7 bases separated the two germline ends. The CDR3 totals 13 residues. CDR3 sequence: CASSFRENYGYTF. CDR3 nucleotides: TGTGCCAGCAGTTTCAGGGAAAACTATGGCTACACCTTC.

The chain carries TRBV5-1 and TRBJ2-7; TRBD1 agrees at 8 bases. Germline V lookup: CDR1 SGHRS, CDR2 YFSETQ. The V and J ends lost 1 base and 2 bases, in that order; junction bases with no gene match: 5. This CDR3 has 15 amino acids. Here the CDR3 reads CASSLTGGDPYEQYF. For the CDR3, the DNA is TGCGCCAGCAGCTTGACAGGGGGTGATCCCTACGAGCAGTACTTC.

This rearrangement joins TRBV9 to TRBJ2-6, with D perhaps matching TRBD1 (5 bases). Trimming took off 4 bases at V and 0 bases at J, with 14 bases between the two ends. CDR3 size: 17 residues. Germline V CDR1 and CDR2: SGDLS, YYNGEE. CDR3 nucleotides: TGTGCCAGCAGCCTTAGGACACACAACTCTGGGGCCAACGTCCTGACTTTC. Protein sequence: CASSLRTHNSGANVLTF.

The V gene is TRBV7-2, the J gene TRBJ2-7, with a weak D call TRBD1 (6 bases). V was clipped by 2 bases and J by 6 bases, with 14 bases between them. The CDR3 runs to 14 residues. CDR1 and CDR2 from the germline V gene are SGHTA and FQGNSA. The CDR3 region has the DNA TGTGCCAGCAGCTTAAATTGGGGACAAGGCGAGCAGTACTTC. Amino acids: CASSLNWGQGEQYF.

This chain's CDR3 is CASSLEREGLGDTQYF. In nucleotides, the CDR3 is TGCGCCAGCAGCCTCGAGCGGGAGGGCCTGGGAGATACGCAGTATTTT. The chain joins TRBV4-3 to TRBJ2-3; the match to TRBD2 covers 10 bases. Germline trimming cut 4 bases from V and 5 bases from J; bases unmatched to any gene: 9. Germline V gives CDR1 LGHNA, CDR2 YSLEER. CDR3 size: 16 residues.

This chain links TRBV19 with TRBJ2-2; D is perhaps TRBD1 or TRBD2 (6 bases each). Germline CDR1 is LNHDA and CDR2 is SQIVND (reference sequence). Trimming pared 3 bases from V and 9 bases from J, leaving 11 bases between. This CDR3 region has 13 residues. The CDR3 DNA sequence: TGTGCCAGTAGTATCCGGGGGCAAAGGGAGCTGTTTTTT. This encodes CASSIRGQRELFF.

The gene calls are TRBV5-4 and TRBJ2-3, with D unresolved. Deletions cut 6 bases from V and 2 bases from J, with 13 bases between. The germline gives CDR1 SGHNT, CDR2 YYREEE (reference sequence). The CDR3 length is 14 residues. The CDR3 bases are TGTGCCAGCACCCCCTTAGTTTCCACAGATACGCAGTATTTT. Its protein is CASTPLVSTDTQYF. Supplemented by reference TRBV5-4 and TRBJ2-3, the full variable domain reads ETGVTQSPTHLIKTRGQQVTLRCSSQSGHNTVSWYQQALGQGPQFIFQYYREEENGRGNFPPRFSGLQFPNYSSELNVNALELDDSALYLCASTPLVSTDTQYFGPGTRLTVL.

The V call is TRBV9, the J call TRBJ1-4; D gene ambiguous. Per germline, CDR1 SGDLS and CDR2 YYNGEE. V lost 2 bases and J lost 8, with 16 bases in between. The CDR3 spans 15 residues. This CDR3 is CASSVMGEITEKLFF. The CDR3 region has the DNA TGTGCCAGCAGCGTTATGGGCGAAATCACAGAAAAACTGTTTTTT.